The entry that follows covers one TCR beta chain sequence. Its antigen is unknown. The V gene lost 8 bases and the J gene lost 1 base, with 18 bases spanning the gap. Per the germline V gene, CDR1 is LNHNV and CDR2 is YYDKDF (reference sequence). CDR3 length equals 15 residues. Unique-molecular-identifier-tagged TCR beta cDNA libraries were used. It was from about 0.94 to 9.7 million T cells that 450,000 to 550,000 cDNA molecules came. TCRdb used MiXCR to reprocess the PCR reads, holding one entry per CDR3 protein. Of 750,000 to 950,000 distinct CDR3 sequences listed, roughly 50% are singletons. This specimen comes from a study of post-analysis software for immune sequencing data. At the level of the study: Included among the disease courses, which were recorded for the cohort, were relapsing-remitting, secondary progressive and progressive-relapsing multiple sclerosis. The study's findings and limits: Significantly decreased normalized Chao1 diversity was recorded for multiple sclerosis patients relative to controls. Five or six TRBV segments, TRBV5-6, TRBV5-1 and TRBV20-1 among them, were found more frequent in patients than controls.

The sequence was obtained from a girl under 18 with multiple sclerosis. The sample taken for sequencing was blood. The chain combines TRBV15 with TRBJ2-7; possibly TRBD2 for D (6 bases). The CDR3 DNA reads TGTGCCACCTCTGGCGACCGGGACTTTTCCTACGAGCAGTACTTC. Its translation: CATSGDRDFSYEQYF.